One and the same sample provided the 5 T cell receptor beta chains below, sequenced in a study of neurological immune-mediated disorders. MiXCR, run by TCRdb on the 5' RACE reads, gives a single entry per CDR3 protein. Of approximately 45,000 distinct CDR3 sequences listed, roughly 13% were seen once; the top ten hold 10% to 12%. The time point denotes: longitudinal time-point 3. The source material was PBMCs. Receptor source: a man aged 25 to 40 in good health.

This clonotype has a count of ten or more. The V gene is TRBV20-1, the J gene TRBJ2-7; no clear D. The CDR3 contains 12 residues. Germline V CDR1 and CDR2: DFQATT, SNEGSKA (reference sequence). V was trimmed by 1 base and J by 1 base, leaving 5 bases between them. CDR3 nucleotide sequence: TGCAGTGCTAGAGTAGGATCCTACGAGCAGTACTTC. This sequence encodes CSARVGSYEQYF.

The rearrangement uses TRBV20-1 and TRBJ2-7, with D possibly TRBD1 on 6 matching bases. CDR1 is DFQATT and CDR2 is SNEGSKA in the germline V gene (reference sequence). V shed 1 base and J shed 12 bases, with 22 bases lying between them. The CDR3 loop spans 14 amino acids. CDR3 in DNA: TGCAGTGCTAGAGCCCAACAGGGCGAGAGGAGCGTGTACTTC. It encodes CSARAQQGERSVYF.

This clonotype was observed at least ten times. The chain couples TRBV5-1 to TRBJ2-5; tentative D call: TRBD2 (5 bases). This CDR3 has 13 residues. V gave up 3 bases and J gave up 2 bases, with 8 bases separating them. Looked up from germline, CDR1 is SGHRS and CDR2 is YFSETQ. CDR3 coding DNA: TGCGCCAGCAGCTCAGCGGTTCAAGAGACCCAGTACTTC. Its protein is CASSSAVQETQYF.

This clonotype was detected many times. The chain carries TRBV7-3 and TRBJ2-6; 9 positions agree with TRBD1. Germline V lookup: CDR1 SGHTA, CDR2 FQGTGA. The CDR3 is 15 amino acids. V lost 6 bases and J lost 4; bases outside the gene matches: 4. Here the CDR3 reads CASSMGQGGANVLTF. CDR3 nucleotides: TGTGCCAGCAGTATGGGACAGGGCGGGGCCAACGTCCTGACTTTC.

The table lists this clonotype with many counts. J is TRBJ2-5 and V is TRBV20-1; 7 bases agree with TRBD2. Losses at the gene ends were 6 bases for V and 2 bases for J; bases not matched to a gene: 15. The CDR3 extends over 16 amino acids. Germline V lookup: CDR1 DFQATT, CDR2 SNEGSKA (reference sequence). Written as DNA, the CDR3 is TGCAGTGCCAGTTACGGGGAGGGAGTGTGGCAAGAGACCCAGTACTTC. Translation gives CSASYGEGVWQETQYF.